This paragraph covers one T cell receptor (beta chain) sequence. Its specificity is not known. Among all donors, each was a healthy Caucasian. These data come from a study of identical twins. TCRdb reanalysed the 5' RACE reads using MiXCR and keeps one entry per CDR3 protein. The sample contains just over 450,000 distinct CDR3 sequences, 14% of which appear only once. Study-level results: Memory repertoires lacked the insertion deficit that abundant cord blood beta clonotypes showed. Within twin pairs, the out-of-frame alpha sequences they shared showed excess low generation probability. It was cross-sectional statistical analysis, not following the same donors, that the conclusions relied on.

There are 14 residues in the CDR3. Trimming pared 0 bases from V and 5 bases from J, leaving 8 bases between. CDR1 KGHSH and CDR2 LQKENI come from the germline V gene. This sample was shared with a second study, whose subject was yellow fever vaccine responses in identical twins.

The V call is TRBV18, the J call TRBJ1-5; D is possibly TRBD1 (6 bases). Sequencing was carried out using CD4+ T cells sorted from blood. This TCR came from a woman in her late teens or twenties in good health. Here the CDR3 DNA reads TGTGCCAGCTCACCACCGAACAGGGATCAGCCCCAGCATTTT. Amino acids: CASSPPNRDQPQHF.